This TCR beta chain was profiled in a study of shared clonotypes between healthy human individuals. Broader study findings: Since donors were few, the genetic and exposure-history diversity represented was limited.

The CDR3 length is 15 residues. Trimming shortened V by 7 bases and J by 5 bases, and 19 bases separated the two germline ends. Germline CDR1 MDHEN, CDR2 SYDVKM. A word on this clone: Its target is not known.

Splitting of CD4+ cells produced CD45RA+ naive and CD45RA-negative memory subsets. Clones were sequenced by immunoSEQ multiplex PCR, and TCRdb holds only the in-frame ones, with some missing. This sample carries some 650,000 clones, more than 95% of them seen once, and the ten largest clones take 0.045% to 0.07%. The chain has TRBV28 and TRBJ2-3; possible D gene TRBD1, 5 bases. The sequenced material came from naive CD4+ T cells sorted from blood. The subset is: CD45RA+ positively selected. The TCR was taken from a woman in her thirties in good health. The CDR3 DNA follows: TGTGCCAGCAAGGGGTGGCCCACCGGCGGAGATACGCAGTATTTT. Translated: CASKGWPTGGDTQYF. The full variable domain, its missing parts supplied by reference TRBV28 and TRBJ2-3, is DVKVTQSSRYLVKRTGEKVFLECVQDMDHENMFWYRQDPGLGLRLIYFSYDVKMKEKGDIPEGYSVSREKKERFSLILESASTNQTSMYLCASKGWPTGGDTQYFGPGTRLTVL.